This T cell receptor beta chain stems from a study of response to subunit inactivated influenza vaccine. Broader study findings: The authors offered the suggestion that each seasonal influenza vaccination recruits few new T cells.

V was pared by 2 bases and J by 2 bases, with 11 bases between. The germline CDR1 and CDR2 sequences are MNHEY and SVGEGT. The CDR3 sequence is 15 residues long. TCRdb passed the RT-PCR reads through MiXCR, listing each CDR3 protein once. The sample has roughly 700,000 distinct CDR3 sequences, roughly 13% seen once. The sample holds a few counts of this clonotype. Its antigen is undetermined. This sample comprised PBMCs from blood, obtained approximately 15 days before vaccination. This clonotype was sampled from a man aged 45-60 years who received an inactivated influenza vaccine. The V gene is TRBV6-2 or TRBV6-3, the J gene TRBJ2-3; a possible D gene is TRBD1 (6 bases). CDR3 bases: TGTGCCAGCAGTTACCGACGGGACAACACAGATACGCAGTATTTT. Its translation is CASSYRRDNTDTQYF.